This entry concerns a single T cell receptor (beta chain). This specimen comes from a study of blood T cell repertoires in COVID-19. Study summary: Whether acute or convalescent, the COVID-19 samples came from the United States, Italy and Spain. From T cells, B-cell-depleted T cells, or PBMCs came the material, which was cDNA or gDNA.

There are 18 residues in the CDR3. The V gene's germline CDR1 is GTSNPN and CDR2 SVGIG (reference sequence). V shed 0 bases, J shed 2 bases, and the junction held 7 bases outside the gene matches. Sequenced by immunoSEQ multiplex PCR; TCRdb stores in-frame clones only, minus some. There are around 120,000 clones in the sample; around 80% occur only once, and less than 2% lies in the top ten. Sequenced material: peripheral blood. The V call is TRBV30, the J call TRBJ2-3, with 14 bases fitting TRBD2. The sequence derives from a man in his 70s with acute or convalescent COVID-19. CDR3 DNA sequence: TGTGCCTGGAGTGTACGGACTAGCGGGGGGAGATTCACAGATACGCAGTATTTT. Translated, it gives CAWSVRTSGGRFTDTQYF. The full variable domain, in which reference TRBV30 and TRBJ2-3 provide the parts outside the CDR3, is SQTIHQWPATLVQPVGSPLSLECTVEGTSNPNLYWYRQAAGRGLQLLFYSVGIGQISSEVPQNLSASRPQDRQFILSSKKLLLSDSGFYLCAWSVRTSGGRFTDTQYFGPGTRLTVL.